The 32 T cell receptor beta chains given below trace back to one sample, sequenced in a study of chemoradiotherapy in HPV16-positive cancers. TCRdb keeps only in-frame clones here, not all; method: immunoSEQ multiplex PCR. In the table there are about 12,000 clones, less than 90% of which are singletons. The sequencing used blood, collected from a patient who underwent chemoradiotherapy. Every receptor here comes from a human donor with HPV-associated anogenital cancer.

The V gene is TRBV10-3, the J gene TRBJ2-1; 7 positions agree with TRBD1. CDR1 ENHRY and CDR2 SYGVKD come from the germline V gene. The CDR3 runs to 14 residues. Unmatched junction bases numbered 10, after V lost 6 bases and J lost 8 bases. The CDR3: CAISMRTGVDEQFF. Written as DNA, the CDR3 is TGTGCCATCAGCATGCGGACAGGTGTGGATGAGCAGTTCTTC.

This clone was found once. The V gene is TRBV18, the J gene TRBJ1-4; maybe TRBD1 (5 bases). In germline, CDR1 is KGHSH, CDR2 LQKENI. Trimming removed 1 base from V and 4 bases from J, with 10 bases in between. The CDR3 spans 15 residues. The CDR3 coding sequence is TGTGCCAGCTCACCACAAGACAGCCTTAATGAAAAACTGTTTTTT. It codes for CASSPQDSLNEKLFF.

Concerning this clone itself: This specimen includes other DNA sequences encoding the same CDR3. This rearrangement joins TRBV9 to TRBJ1-5; no reliable D call. V dropped 0 bases and J dropped 7 bases, with 8 bases sitting between them. The CDR3 is 13 residues long. In germline, CDR1 is SGDLS, CDR2 YYNGEE. Here the CDR3 DNA reads TGTGCCAGCAGCGTAGACGGGGAACAGCCCCAGCATTTT. This gives the protein CASSVDGEQPQHF.

This clone was seen a single time. The rearrangement links TRBV19 to TRBJ2-7; 9 bases are a match to TRBD1. Trimming took 0 bases from V and 3 from J; bases not matched to a gene: 18. CDR3 length: 20 residues. CDR1 and CDR2 from the germline V gene are LNHDA and SQIVND (reference sequence). The DNA of the CDR3 is TGTGCCAGTAGTATAGATCTAGGCCCCCGGGTCTGGACAGGGGACTACGAGCAGTACTTC. Translating it yields CASSIDLGPRVWTGDYEQYF.

The V and J genes are TRBV7-9 and TRBJ1-2; maybe TRBD1 (5 bases). The CDR3 runs 13 residues. Deletions cut 3 bases from V and 10 bases from J, with 15 bases between. Germline assignment: CDR1 SEHNR and CDR2 FQNEAQ (reference sequence). CDR3 protein: CASSFRDRSFYTF. Written as DNA, the CDR3 is TGTGCCAGCAGCTTTAGGGACCGTTCCTTCTACACCTTC.

The chain joins TRBV2 to TRBJ1-5; 10 positions agree with TRBD1. The CDR3 consists of 17 residues. Germline-derived CDR1 and CDR2 are SNHLY and FYNNEI. The junction had 14 bases not matched to a gene; V was cut back by 6 bases and J by 6 bases. CDR3 sequence (DNA): TGTGCCAGCAGGGATGAAACGGGGACAGGGGAAGCTCAGCCCCAGCATTTT. Translating gives CASRDETGTGEAQPQHF.

V is TRBV29-1 and J is TRBJ2-3; 10 bases align to TRBD1. The CDR3 has 16 residues. Trimming at V came to 6 bases and at J to 2 bases, leaving 11 bases not matched to a gene. Germline V gene sequence: CDR1 SQVTM, CDR2 ANQGSEA. The CDR3 nucleotides are TGCAGCGTCGAGGTCGGGACAGGGGACTCCACAGATACGCAGTATTTT. It specifies CSVEVGTGDSTDTQYF.

V is TRBV6-1 and J is TRBJ1-2; D perhaps matches TRBD1 (5 bases). From germline, CDR1 is MNHNS and CDR2 SASEGT. V lost 6 bases and J 3 bases, leaving 11 bases between the germline ends. The CDR3 runs 13 residues. The CDR3 DNA is TGTGCCAGCAGCTGGGACGGCTACTATGGCTACACCTTC. Translation gives CASSWDGYYGYTF.

The V call is TRBV5-6, the J call TRBJ2-1; weak D call: TRBD1 (6 bases). The CDR3 length is 15 residues. Trimming pared 2 bases from V and 7 bases from J, leaving 16 bases between. Germline V gives CDR1 SGHDT, CDR2 YYEEEE. Here the CDR3 DNA reads TGTGCCAGCAGCTTCGGGTATAGGGGGTGGAATGAGCAGTTCTTC. Translated: CASSFGYRGWNEQFF.

V is TRBV6-1 and J is TRBJ2-2; 10 positions match TRBD1. The V segment lost 7 bases and the J segment 2 bases; nucleotides outside the gene matches: 4. CDR1 is MNHNS and CDR2 is SASEGT in the germline V gene. The CDR3 sequence is 15 residues long. CDR3 in amino acids: CASIPTGGNTGELFF. The DNA for the CDR3 is TGTGCCAGCATCCCGACAGGGGGCAACACCGGGGAGCTGTTTTTT.

V usage is TRBV13 and J usage is TRBJ2-7, with TRBD1 matching over 10 bases. The V and J ends lost 5 bases and 4 bases, in that order; junction bases with no gene match: 8. This CDR3 has 15 residues. Germline CDR1 is PRHDT and CDR2 is FYEKMQ (reference sequence). The CDR3 loop is CASSLGPGQGYEQYF. CDR3 coding DNA: TGTGCCAGCAGCCTCGGTCCGGGACAGGGGTACGAGCAGTACTTC.

The chain employs TRBV5-6 and TRBJ1-2; possibly TRBD1 for D (6 bases). CDR1 SGHDT and CDR2 YYEEEE come from the germline V gene. Trimming pared 0 bases from V and 4 bases from J, leaving 10 bases between. The CDR3 has 14 amino acids. CDR3 region: CASSLGGGPYGYTF. DNA for the CDR3: TGTGCCAGCAGCTTGGGGGGGGGCCCCTATGGCTACACCTTC.

The genes are TRBV19 and TRBJ2-1; weak D call: TRBD1 (6 bases). The germline V gene encodes CDR1 LNHDA and CDR2 SQIVND (reference sequence). The CDR3 length is 16 residues. V was cut by 3 bases and J by 0 bases, with 12 bases left in between. The CDR3 protein is CASSIWGQSSYNEQFF. The DNA for the CDR3 is TGTGCCAGTAGTATCTGGGGGCAGAGCTCCTACAATGAGCAGTTCTTC.

The V gene is TRBV6-5, the J gene TRBJ1-4; 9 positions agree with TRBD1. Germline-derived CDR1 and CDR2 are MNHEY and SVGAGI. The CDR3 spans 14 residues. The V segment lost 6 bases and the J segment 2 bases; nucleotides outside the gene matches: 1. CDR3 bases: TGTGCCAGCAGGGGACAGGGTACTAATGAAAAACTGTTTTTT. Translated, it gives CASRGQGTNEKLFF.

The rearrangement joins TRBV6-6 to TRBJ1-1; 9 bases map to TRBD1. Germline V gives CDR1 MNHNY, CDR2 SVGAGI (reference sequence). The junction had 5 bases not matched to a gene; V was cut back by 6 bases and J by 3 bases. The length of the CDR3 is 14 residues. The CDR3 DNA follows: TGTGCCAGCAGGCGACAGGGGGTGGACACTGAAGCTTTCTTT. Protein product: CASRRQGVDTEAFF.

This clone was found once. The V call is TRBV5-1, the J call TRBJ1-6, with D possibly being TRBD1 (5 bases). The CDR3 has 17 residues. Germline loops: CDR1 SGHRS, CDR2 YFSETQ. Deletions cut 3 bases from V and 2 bases from J, with 15 bases between. The CDR3 spells CASSSGMGGTYNSPLHF. DNA for the CDR3: TGCGCCAGCAGCTCGGGGATGGGGGGAACCTATAATTCACCCCTCCACTTT.

This chain links TRBV7-9 with TRBJ2-7; weak D call: TRBD1 (6 bases). This CDR3 region has 16 residues. Trimming pared 5 bases from V and 2 bases from J, leaving 19 bases between. CDR1 is SEHNR, CDR2 FQNEAQ, per germline (reference sequence). This CDR3 reads CASSGDTTGPTYEQYF. Here the CDR3 DNA reads TGTGCCAGCAGCGGTGACACCACAGGGCCTACCTACGAGCAGTACTTC.

J is TRBJ2-2 and V is TRBV5-1, with D possibly called TRBD1 or TRBD2 (5 bases each). The CDR3 contains 18 residues. CDR1 SGHRS and CDR2 YFSETQ come from the germline V gene. V was trimmed by 0 bases and J by 7 bases, leaving 22 bases between them. The CDR3 region is CASSLGQGLAPWVGELFF. The CDR3 DNA follows: TGCGCCAGCAGCTTGGGGCAGGGTCTAGCTCCTTGGGTCGGGGAGCTGTTTTTT.

The chain has TRBV7-2 and TRBJ2-3; D is unclear. The CDR3 runs to 16 residues. From germline, CDR1 is SGHTA and CDR2 FQGNSA. The V end was cut by 3 bases, the J end by 1 base, with 14 bases between. The CDR3 sequence: CASSFFGSSGTDTQYF. Written as DNA, the CDR3 is TGTGCCAGCAGCTTTTTTGGGTCATCTGGCACAGATACGCAGTATTTT.

V and J are TRBV28 and TRBJ1-2; no reliable D call. Germline values: CDR1 MDHEN, CDR2 SYDVKM. Trimming shortened V by 8 bases and J by 8 bases, and 21 bases separated the two germline ends. This CDR3 is built from 14 residues. This CDR3 reads CASALSGPELGYTF. In nucleotides, the CDR3 is TGTGCCAGCGCCCTGTCGGGCCCGGAGCTCGGCTACACCTTC.

The chain couples TRBV5-1 to TRBJ2-1; 10 positions agree with TRBD2. In germline, CDR1 is SGHRS, CDR2 YFSETQ. This CDR3 contains 15 residues. The V gene end was trimmed by 1 base and the J gene end by 8 bases; junction bases not matched to a gene: 6. The DNA for the CDR3 is TGCGCCAGCAGCTTGAGCCTAGCGGGGGTCGATGAGCAGTTCTTC. Residues: CASSLSLAGVDEQFF.

This sequence joins TRBV5-1 and TRBJ2-7; D may match TRBD1 or TRBD2 (5 bases each). CDR1 is SGHRS, CDR2 YFSETQ, per germline. The CDR3 sequence is 14 residues long. V was clipped by 5 bases and J by 7 bases, with 19 bases between them. The CDR3 loop reads CASRGVAPDWEQYF. The DNA of the CDR3 is TGCGCCAGCAGGGGGGTAGCCCCCGATTGGGAGCAGTACTTC.

This chain uses TRBV9 with TRBJ2-1, with D unresolved. Per germline, CDR1 SGDLS and CDR2 YYNGEE. The CDR3 length is 13 residues. V shed 4 bases and J shed 7 bases, with 12 bases lying between them. CDR3 in DNA: TGTGCCAGCAGCCGAACCCTGGGGAATGAGCAGTTCTTC. It codes for CASSRTLGNEQFF.

V usage is TRBV6-6 and J usage is TRBJ2-1; D remains ambiguous. CDR1 is MNHNY and CDR2 is SVGAGI in the germline V gene (reference sequence). V was clipped by 0 bases and J by 5 bases, with 5 bases between them. The CDR3 consists of 13 residues. CDR3 nucleotides: TGTGCCAGCAGTTACTCTCCGGACAATGAGCAGTTCTTC. This codes for CASSYSPDNEQFF.

The rearrangement links TRBV6-5 to TRBJ1-5, with a tentative D call TRBD1 (6 bases). The CDR3 extends over 13 amino acids. CDR1 and CDR2 from the germline V gene are MNHEY and SVGAGI. V lost 5 bases to trimming and J lost 4 bases, with 9 bases between them. The CDR3 sequence is CASSTGPNQPQHF. CDR3 coding DNA: TGTGCCAGCAGTACAGGGCCAAATCAGCCCCAGCATTTT.

The table lists this clone with a count of one. The chain employs TRBV9 and TRBJ2-2; TRBD1 matches at 7 bases. V dropped 4 bases and J dropped 2; count of bases not matched to a gene: 5. CDR1 is SGDLS, CDR2 YYNGEE, per germline. This CDR3 region has 15 residues. Here the CDR3 reads CASSPTGFNTGELFF. The CDR3 DNA reads TGTGCCAGCAGCCCGACAGGGTTTAACACCGGGGAGCTGTTTTTT.

The chain has TRBV30 and TRBJ2-7; 13 positions match TRBD2. V lost 0 bases and J lost 2; bases outside the gene matches: 10. This CDR3 has 18 residues. Per germline, CDR1 GTSNPN and CDR2 SVGIG (reference sequence). Here the CDR3 reads CAWSVLQLAGGRTYEQYF. The CDR3 DNA reads as TGTGCCTGGAGTGTACTTCAACTAGCGGGGGGGCGAACCTACGAGCAGTACTTC.

This chain joins TRBV5-5 and TRBJ2-2, with D unresolved. Trimming pared 5 bases from V and 3 bases from J, leaving 8 bases between. Germline V lookup: CDR1 SGHKS, CDR2 YYEKEE (reference sequence). CDR3 size: 13 residues. CDR3 sequence (DNA): TGTGCCAGCAGGAGAACCTACACCGGGGAGCTGTTTTTT. As protein: CASRRTYTGELFF.

This chain joins TRBV19 and TRBJ2-7; 8 nucleotides agree with TRBD1. CDR3 length: 14 residues. Germline trimming cut 3 bases from V and 6 bases from J; bases unmatched to any gene: 7. The germline V gene encodes CDR1 LNHDA and CDR2 SQIVND (reference sequence). CDR3 sequence: CASSMTAGTGEQYF. CDR3 DNA: TGTGCCAGTAGTATGACTGCCGGGACAGGCGAGCAGTACTTC. The full variable domain, completed using reference TRBV19 and TRBJ2-7, is DGGITQSPKYLFRKEGQNVTLSCEQNLNHDAMYWYRQDPGQGLRLIYYSQIVNDFQKGDIAEGYSVSREKKESFPLTVTSAQKNPTAFYLCASSMTAGTGEQYFGPGTRLTVT.

V and J are TRBV11-3 and TRBJ2-2; TRBD1 agrees at 7 bases. CDR3 length: 13 amino acids. Germline V lookup: CDR1 SGHNT, CDR2 YENEEA. With V trimmed by 5 bases and J by 7 bases, 4 bases remained unmatched. CDR3 coding DNA: TGTGCCAGCAGCCCGGGACAGCTCGGGGAGCTGTTTTTT. This translates into CASSPGQLGELFF. The entire variable domain, with the rest obtained from reference TRBV11-3 and TRBJ2-2, is as follows: EAGVVQSPRYKIIEKKQPVAFWCNPISGHNTLYWYLQNLGQGPELLIRYENEEAVDDSQLPKDRFSAERLKGVDSTLKIQPAELGDSAVYLCASSPGQLGELFFGEGSRLTVL.

Only one count was recorded for this clone. In DNA form, the CDR3 reads TGTGCCAGCAGCCCAGAGAGACAGGGCCGTAACGAGCAGTACTTC. Amino acids: CASSPERQGRNEQYF. This chain links TRBV11-2 with TRBJ2-7; 7 bases agree with TRBD1. This CDR3 comprises 15 residues. Germline V gene data show CDR1 as SGHAT and CDR2 as FQNNGV. Unmatched junction bases numbered 12, after V lost 5 bases and J lost 5 bases.

V and J are TRBV11-1 and TRBJ2-1; D is uncertain. The CDR3 runs 12 residues. The germline gives CDR1 SGHAT, CDR2 FQDESV (reference sequence). V was shortened by 3 bases and J by 6 bases, with 6 bases between the two germline ends. The CDR3 DNA sequence: TGTGCCAGCAGCTTTTTGGGCAATGAGCAGTTCTTC. Amino acids: CASSFLGNEQFF.